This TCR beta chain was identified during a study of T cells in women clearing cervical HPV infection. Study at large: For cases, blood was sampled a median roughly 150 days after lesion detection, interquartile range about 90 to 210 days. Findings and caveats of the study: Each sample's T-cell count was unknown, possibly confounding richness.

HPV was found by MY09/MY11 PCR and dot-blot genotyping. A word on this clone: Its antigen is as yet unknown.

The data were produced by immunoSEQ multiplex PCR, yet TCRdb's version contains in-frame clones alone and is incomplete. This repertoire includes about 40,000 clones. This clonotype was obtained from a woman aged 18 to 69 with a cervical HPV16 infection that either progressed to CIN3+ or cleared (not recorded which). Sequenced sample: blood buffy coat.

The DNA read from the CDR3 is TGTGCCAGTAGTGGCCGGGACAGGGGTTTCACCGGGGAG. This codes for CASSGRDRGFTGE. The CDR3 reads in full as CASSGRDRGFTGELFF. The J gene is TRBJ2-2, the V gene TRBV19; TRBD1 aligns across 10 bases. The missing CDR3 end, 3 residues past where the read stops, is filled in from the germline J gene. The V gene's germline CDR1 is LNHDA and CDR2 SQIVND (reference sequence). V shed 5 bases, J shed 4 bases, and the junction held 7 bases outside the gene matches. The CDR3 loop spans 16 amino acids. The variable domain in full, with the rest retrieved from reference TRBV19 and TRBJ2-2, is DGGITQSPKYLFRKEGQNVTLSCEQNLNHDAMYWYRQDPGQGLRLIYYSQIVNDFQKGDIAEGYSVSREKKESFPLTVTSAQKNPTAFYLCASSGRDRGFTGELFFGEGSRLTVL.